A single sample gave rise to the 12 T cell receptor beta chains below, sequenced in a study of blood T cell repertoires in COVID-19. The method was immunoSEQ multiplex PCR; TCRdb's version includes in-frame clones alone and lacks a portion of them. The profile shows around 55,000 clones, 65% to 90% of them singletons. The sample taken for sequencing was peripheral blood. These receptor sequences come from a human donor in a cohort sampled during active COVID-19.

The chain couples TRBV7-6 to TRBJ1-2, with D unresolved. Looked up from germline, CDR1 is SGHVS and CDR2 is FNYEAQ. Trimming pared 2 bases from V and 4 bases from J, leaving 17 bases between. The CDR3 is 16 amino acids. The CDR3 reads CASSLSTRSVGYGYTF. The CDR3 nucleotides read TGTGCCAGCAGCTTAAGTACCCGGTCCGTTGGCTATGGCTACACCTTC.

V gene TRBV11-2 combines with J gene TRBJ2-7; the match to TRBD1 covers 7 bases. The CDR3 has 16 residues. The junction had 9 bases not matched to a gene; V was cut back by 0 bases and J by 4 bases. Looked up from germline, CDR1 is SGHAT and CDR2 is FQNNGV. The CDR3 DNA sequence: TGTGCCAGCAGCTTAGAGGGGACAGTCCCGGCTTACGAGCAGTACTTC. It codes for CASSLEGTVPAYEQYF.

The chain carries TRBV4-2 and TRBJ2-7, with 9 bases fitting TRBD1. The germline V gene has CDR1 LGHNA and CDR2 YNFKEQ. The trim removed 4 bases at V and 1 base at J, leaving 8 bases unmatched. The CDR3 spans 16 residues. CDR3 DNA sequence: TGTGCCAGCAGCCGGACGACGGGGACAGGGTCCTACGAGCAGTACTTC. Protein sequence: CASSRTTGTGSYEQYF.

The chain combines TRBV25-1 with TRBJ2-3; 13 nucleotides align to TRBD2. Germline V gives CDR1 MGHDK, CDR2 SYGVNS. V was pared by 6 bases and J by 2 bases, with 8 bases of the junction left unmatched. The length of the CDR3 is 17 residues. The CDR3 sequence: CASSGGLAGPHTDTQYF. The CDR3 region has the DNA TGTGCCAGCAGCGGGGGACTAGCGGGACCACACACAGATACGCAGTATTTT. The full variable domain, in which reference TRBV25-1 and TRBJ2-3 provide the parts outside the CDR3, is EADIYQTPRYLVIGTGKKITLECSQTMGHDKMYWYQQDPGMELHLIHYSYGVNSTEKGDLSSESTVSRIRTEHFPLTLESARPSHTSQYLCASSGGLAGPHTDTQYFGPGTRLTVL.

V is TRBV5-1 and J is TRBJ2-3; 9 bases agree with TRBD2. V was pared by 3 bases and J by 4 bases, with 18 bases of the junction left unmatched. This CDR3 has 19 amino acids. Germline V lookup: CDR1 SGHRS, CDR2 YFSETQ. The CDR3 coding sequence is TGCGCCAGCAGCTCCCTTTTAGGTAGCGGGAGAGGTGGTGCAGATACGCAGTATTTT. Translation gives CASSSLLGSGRGGADTQYF.

J is TRBJ2-3 and V is TRBV14; a possible D gene is TRBD2 (6 bases). The germline V gene has CDR1 SGHDN and CDR2 FVKESK. V was cut by 2 bases and J by 9 bases, with 9 bases left in between. The CDR3 extends over 12 amino acids. The CDR3 here is CASSQSGATQYF. CDR3 nucleotide sequence: TGTGCCAGCAGCCAATCGGGAGCCACGCAGTATTTT.

This clone was counted once. The V gene is TRBV6-5, the J gene TRBJ2-3, with a weak D call TRBD1 (6 bases). The CDR3 sequence is 16 residues long. V was trimmed by 0 bases and J by 2 bases, leaving 12 bases between them. The germline V gene has CDR1 MNHEY and CDR2 SVGAGI. The CDR3 sequence: CASSYSGQIPTDTQYF. The CDR3, as DNA: TGTGCCAGCAGTTACTCTGGACAGATCCCCACAGATACGCAGTATTTT.

The chain links TRBV10-3 to TRBJ1-6; possible D gene TRBD1, 5 bases. V was shortened by 5 bases and J by 9 bases, with 14 bases between the two germline ends. The CDR3 extends over 14 amino acids. Germline V CDR1 and CDR2: ENHRY, SYGVKD. The CDR3: CAISKGDPRSPLHF. CDR3 nucleotides: TGTGCCATCAGTAAAGGGGATCCGCGTTCACCCCTCCACTTT.

This sequence joins TRBV6-5 and TRBJ1-5; possible D gene TRBD1, 5 bases. The CDR3 sequence is 13 residues long. CDR1 and CDR2 from the germline V gene are MNHEY and SVGAGI. V was clipped by 5 bases and J by 2 bases, with 7 bases between them. DNA of the CDR3: TGTGCCAGCAGTCGGGGGGGCAATCAGCCCCAGCATTTT. It is translated as CASSRGGNQPQHF.

This CDR3 reads CASSLGLAVSTDTQYF. The DNA for the CDR3 is TGTGCCAGCAGCTTGGGCCTAGCGGTTAGCACAGATACGCAGTATTTT. V and J are TRBV5-5 and TRBJ2-3; TRBD2 aligns across 7 bases. CDR1 SGHKS and CDR2 YYEKEE come from the germline V gene (reference sequence). CDR3 length: 16 amino acids. Losses at the gene ends were 0 bases for V and 0 bases for J; bases not matched to a gene: 4.

The V and J genes are TRBV7-2 and TRBJ2-7; 7 nucleotides line up with TRBD1. V gave up 4 bases and J gave up 7 bases; unmatched junction bases: 7. The germline gives CDR1 SGHTA, CDR2 FQGNSA. The CDR3 covers 13 residues. CDR3 sequence reads: CASSSGQEREQYF. The DNA for the CDR3 is TGTGCCAGCAGCTCTGGACAGGAAAGGGAGCAGTACTTC.

The chain has TRBV9 and TRBJ1-6; the D gene is possibly TRBD1 (6 bases). The CDR3 totals 15 residues. From germline, CDR1 is SGDLS and CDR2 YYNGEE. V was cut by 0 bases and J by 8 bases, with 12 bases left in between. The CDR3 reads CASSVAQGGDSPLHF. The CDR3 nucleotides read TGTGCCAGCAGCGTAGCACAGGGAGGGGATTCACCCCTCCACTTT.